The 11 T cell receptor beta chains listed next were all sequenced from one sample in a study of cytomegalovirus exposure and HLA in healthy donors. The PCR contained 60 Vbeta and 13 Jbeta primers. The data were produced by immunoSEQ multiplex PCR, yet TCRdb's version contains in-frame clones alone and is incomplete. Recorded here are more than 100,000 clones; the top ten clones represent roughly 1.4%. Material: PBMCs. The receptors come from a woman aged 40 to 55 in good health and CMV-seronegative.

V is TRBV27 and J is TRBJ2-1; 10 bases align to TRBD1. The CDR3 is 16 amino acids. J lost 7 bases, V lost 2 bases, and 8 bases had no gene match. CDR1 is MNHEY and CDR2 is SMNVEV in the germline V gene (reference sequence). Written as DNA, the CDR3 is TGTGCCAGCAGTTTAAGGGGGACAGGGGCGAAAAATGAGCAGTTCTTC. Residues: CASSLRGTGAKNEQFF.

The rearrangement links TRBV14 to TRBJ1-1; D not resolved. The CDR3 totals 13 residues. V lost 6 bases to trimming and J lost 2 bases, with 10 bases between them. Germline CDR1 SGHDN, CDR2 FVKESK. The CDR3, as DNA: TGTGCCAGCAGACACACGTACAACACTGAAGCTTTCTTT. Amino acid sequence: CASRHTYNTEAFF.

The chain joins TRBV4-3 to TRBJ2-7, with D uncertain. The CDR3 contains 13 residues. The germline V and J ends were trimmed by 2 bases and 1 base, with 6 bases remaining between them. Germline CDR1 LGHNA, CDR2 YSLEER. The CDR3 sequence is CASSQIVSYEQYF. CDR3 sequence (DNA): TGCGCCAGCAGCCAAATCGTGTCCTACGAGCAGTACTTC.

The rearrangement links TRBV5-4 to TRBJ2-4, with 8 bases fitting TRBD2. With 4 bases clipped from V and 5 bases from J, the junction kept 5 bases outside the gene matches. This CDR3 comprises 14 residues. Germline V gene sequence: CDR1 SGHNT, CDR2 YYREEE (reference sequence). In DNA, the CDR3 is TGTGCCAGCAGCCTCCGGGGGGGCCAAAACATTCAGTACTTC. This translates into CASSLRGGQNIQYF.

The chain carries TRBV10-2 and TRBJ1-2; D unresolved. Trimming shortened V by 6 bases and J by 7 bases, and 15 bases separated the two germline ends. The germline CDR1 and CDR2 sequences are WSHSY and SAAADI. This CDR3 has 13 residues. The CDR3 DNA sequence: TGCGCCAGCAGCGCCAAGAGTGATATTGGCTACACCTTC. It codes for CASSAKSDIGYTF.

The chain employs TRBV9 and TRBJ2-2, with D possibly TRBD1 on 6 matching bases. Between the trimmed V and J ends, which lost 1 base and 2 bases, there was a span of 15 bases. This CDR3 is 17 amino acids long. Germline lookup yields CDR1 SGDLS and CDR2 YYNGEE. CDR3 region: CASSVYPWTVNTGELFF. In nucleotides, the CDR3 is TGTGCCAGCAGCGTATACCCCTGGACAGTTAACACCGGGGAGCTGTTTTTT.

CDR3 sequence: CASRGDRNTEAFF. DNA of the CDR3: TGTGCCAGCAGGGGGGACAGGAACACTGAAGCTTTCTTT. The chain links TRBV2 to TRBJ1-1, with TRBD1 matching 7 bases. Trimming removed 6 bases from V and 1 base from J; junction bases left unmatched: 2. The germline V gene encodes CDR1 SNHLY and CDR2 FYNNEI. The CDR3 runs 13 residues.

The gene calls are TRBV29-1 and TRBJ1-1; 8 bases align to TRBD1. Germline CDR1 and CDR2: SQVTM and ANQGSEA. J gave up 4 bases and V 6 bases, and 19 bases lay outside the gene matches. The CDR3 spans 17 residues. The CDR3 sequence is CSVSTGGQGGIGTEAFF. The DNA for the CDR3 is TGCAGCGTCTCTACAGGGGGGCAGGGGGGTATCGGCACTGAAGCTTTCTTT.

The rearrangement links TRBV10-3 to TRBJ1-5, with 7 bases matching TRBD1. V lost 6 bases, J lost 7 bases, and 18 bases stayed unmatched. This CDR3 is built from 17 residues. The germline V gene has CDR1 ENHRY and CDR2 SYGVKD. CDR3: CAISPKRTGPRGQPQHF. The CDR3 nucleotides read TGTGCCATCAGCCCTAAGCGGACAGGTCCCAGGGGGCAGCCCCAGCATTTT.

The chain carries TRBV11-1 and TRBJ1-1, with D hard to call. This CDR3 comprises 14 residues. CDR1 SGHAT and CDR2 FQDESV come from the germline V gene (reference sequence). V lost 5 bases to trimming and J lost 7 bases, with 17 bases between them. The CDR3 region is CASSPNLSFGEAFF. As DNA, the CDR3 is TGTGCCAGCAGCCCAAACCTCTCCTTCGGTGAAGCTTTCTTT.

The chain links TRBV4-1 to TRBJ1-1, with unresolved D. Trimming cost V 1 base and J 4 bases, with 10 bases left between them. Germline values: CDR1 MGHRA, CDR2 YSYEKL. The CDR3 has 14 amino acids. CDR3 in amino acids: CASSQGILSTEAFF. DNA for the CDR3: TGCGCCAGCAGCCAAGGCATTCTATCCACTGAAGCTTTCTTT.